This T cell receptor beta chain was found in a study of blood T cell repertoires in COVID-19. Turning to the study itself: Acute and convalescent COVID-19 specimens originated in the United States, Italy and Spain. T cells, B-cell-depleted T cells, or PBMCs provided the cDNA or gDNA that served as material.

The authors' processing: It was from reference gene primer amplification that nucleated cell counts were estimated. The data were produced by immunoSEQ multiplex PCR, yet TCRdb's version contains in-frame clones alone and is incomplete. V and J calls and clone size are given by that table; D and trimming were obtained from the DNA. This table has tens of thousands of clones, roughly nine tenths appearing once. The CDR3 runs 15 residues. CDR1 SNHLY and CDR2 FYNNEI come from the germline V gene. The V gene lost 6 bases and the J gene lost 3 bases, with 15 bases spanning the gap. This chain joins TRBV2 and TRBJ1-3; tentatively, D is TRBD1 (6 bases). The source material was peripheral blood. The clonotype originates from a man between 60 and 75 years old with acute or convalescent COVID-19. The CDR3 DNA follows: TGTGCCAGCAGGGGCGCAGGGGCGGTTGGAAACACCATATATTTT. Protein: CASRGAGAVGNTIYF. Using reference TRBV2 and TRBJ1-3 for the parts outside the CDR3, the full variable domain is EPEVTQTPSHQVTQMGQEVILRCVPISNHLYFYWYRQILGQKVEFLVSFYNNEISEKSEIFDDQFSVERPDGSNFTLKIRSTKLEDSAMYFCASRGAGAVGNTIYFGEGSWLTVV.